The 13 T cell receptor beta chains below were found in one sample sequenced in a study of T cells after yellow fever vaccination. TCRdb called the 5' RACE reads again in MiXCR, with one record for every CDR3 protein. The repertoire holds a few hundred thousand distinct CDR3 sequences, with roughly 3.5% as singletons. The sequencing used PBMCs, collected 15 days after the yellow fever booster vaccination. These receptors were collected from a man aged 18 to 30 who received the YFV17D yellow fever vaccine.

This clonotype was observed at least ten times. The chain is built from TRBV29-1 and TRBJ2-7; tentative D call: TRBD2 (7 bases). Germline-derived CDR1 and CDR2 are SQVTM and ANQGSEA. This CDR3 comprises 15 residues. The V end was cut by 3 bases, the J end by 3 bases, with 18 bases between. DNA for the CDR3: TGCAGCGTTGACGGGGAGGAAGGGGGGGACTACGAGCAGTACTTC. It translates to CSVDGEEGGDYEQYF.

This clonotype has a count of ten or more. The chain uses TRBV7-2 and TRBJ2-1, with D perhaps TRBD1 or TRBD2 (5 bases each). Per the germline V gene, CDR1 is SGHTA and CDR2 is FQGNSA. The V end was cut by 5 bases, the J end by 3 bases, with 17 bases between. This CDR3 contains 16 residues. In nucleotides, the CDR3 is TGTGCCAGCAGCACCGGGGACGGGTACAACTACAATGAGCAGTTCTTC. Protein sequence: CASSTGDGYNYNEQFF.

This clonotype was counted at least ten times. The V gene is TRBV6-6, the J gene TRBJ2-2, with 9 bases identical to TRBD1. CDR1 is MNHNY, CDR2 SVGAGI, per germline (reference sequence). The CDR3 sequence is 15 residues long. Trimming took 4 bases from V and 7 from J; bases not matched to a gene: 7. The DNA for the CDR3 is TGTGCCAGCAGTTCCGGGACAGGGCGGAACGGGGAGCTGTTTTTT. Its protein is CASSSGTGRNGELFF.

This clonotype was seen repeatedly, ten times or more. The V and J genes are TRBV6-4 and TRBJ2-1, with 8 bases identical to TRBD2. This CDR3 is built from 16 residues. From germline, CDR1 is MRHNA and CDR2 SNTAGT. After removal of 0 bases from V and 7 bases from J, the junction contained 8 bases not matched to a gene. The CDR3: CASSDSQRGTSNEQFF. The CDR3 DNA follows: TGTGCCAGCAGTGACTCGCAGCGGGGGACTTCTAATGAGCAGTTCTTC.

This clonotype was found many times. This chain uses TRBV12-3 or TRBV12-4 with TRBJ1-5; D is ambiguous. This CDR3 spans 15 amino acids. Trimming took 3 bases from V and 0 from J, leaving 9 bases between them. CDR3 DNA sequence: TGTGCCAGCAGTTTGGGCTACGTTAGCAATCAGCCCCAGCATTTT. Amino acid sequence: CASSLGYVSNQPQHF.

This clonotype showed up many times. V and J are TRBV12-3 or TRBV12-4 and TRBJ2-3; D is undetermined. The V gene lost 1 base and the J gene lost 7 bases, with 9 bases spanning the gap. CDR3 size: 13 residues. The CDR3 sequence is CASSLGPLHTQYF. The CDR3 bases are TGTGCCAGCAGTTTAGGTCCCTTACATACGCAGTATTTT.

This clonotype has a count of ten or more. This rearrangement joins TRBV9 to TRBJ2-3, with no clear D. V gave up 2 bases and J gave up 3 bases, with 7 bases separating them. The CDR3 is 13 amino acids. From germline, CDR1 is SGDLS and CDR2 YYNGEE. CDR3 DNA: TGTGCCAGCAGCGTTGGCCCAACAGATACGCAGTATTTT. This sequence encodes CASSVGPTDTQYF. The full variable domain, its missing parts supplied by reference TRBV9 and TRBJ2-3, is DSGVTQTPKHLITATGQRVTLRCSPRSGDLSVYWYQQSLDQGLQFLIQYYNGEERAKGNILERFSAQQFPDLHSELNLSSLELGDSALYFCASSVGPTDTQYFGPGTRLTVL.

This clonotype came up many times. The V gene is TRBV12-5, the J gene TRBJ1-2; no clear D gene. There are 16 residues in the CDR3. Trimming cost V 0 bases and J 0 bases, with 11 bases left between them. Germline CDR1 and CDR2: LGHNT and FRNRAP. CDR3 sequence reads: CASGLVLSTANYGYTF. CDR3 sequence (DNA): TGTGCTAGTGGTTTGGTACTTTCAACAGCTAACTATGGCTACACCTTC.

This chain uses TRBV7-6 with TRBJ2-7; 10 bases map to TRBD1. J gave up 2 bases and V 5 bases, and 3 bases lay outside the gene matches. Germline V gives CDR1 SGHVS, CDR2 FNYEAQ. There are 14 residues in the CDR3. The CDR3 DNA reads as TGTGCCAGCAGCCGGGACAGGGGAGCCTACGAGCAGTACTTC. Its translation: CASSRDRGAYEQYF.

This clonotype was counted ten times or more. The chain has TRBV7-2 and TRBJ2-3, with TRBD2 identical over 10 bases. The CDR3 covers 18 residues. The trim removed 2 bases at V and 0 bases at J, leaving 8 bases unmatched. The germline CDR1 and CDR2 sequences are SGHTA and FQGNSA. CDR3 amino acids: CASSLFQAGGLSTDTQYF. The CDR3 nucleotides are TGTGCCAGCAGCTTATTCCAAGCGGGGGGGCTGAGCACAGATACGCAGTATTTT.

This clonotype has a count of ten or more. V is TRBV7-2 and J is TRBJ1-3, with a possible D match to TRBD1 (6 bases). The CDR3 has 16 residues. Trimming removed 4 bases from V and 2 bases from J, with 15 bases in between. Germline CDR1 is SGHTA and CDR2 is FQGNSA. The CDR3 here is CASSSESTGTGNTIYF. The CDR3 DNA sequence: TGTGCCAGCAGCTCCGAATCGACAGGAACTGGAAACACCATATATTTT.

This clonotype was recorded many times. This sequence joins TRBV5-1 and TRBJ2-1; 10 positions match TRBD1. There are 16 residues in the CDR3. Germline V lookup: CDR1 SGHRS, CDR2 YFSETQ. V lost 0 bases to trimming and J lost 5 bases; unmatched junction nucleotides: 5. This CDR3 is CASSLAGGQGNNEQFF. DNA for the CDR3: TGCGCCAGCAGCTTGGCAGGGGGACAGGGGAACAATGAGCAGTTCTTC.

At least ten counts were recorded for this clonotype. The chain is built from TRBV6-6 and TRBJ1-6; D remains unclear. This CDR3 is built from 17 residues. Trimming stripped 2 bases from V and 5 bases from J, with 16 bases between. The germline gives CDR1 MNHNY, CDR2 SVGAGI (reference sequence). The DNA for the CDR3 is TGTGCCAGCAGTTACCAACAGTCTCCCTTCGATAATTCACCCCTCCACTTT. Amino acid sequence: CASSYQQSPFDNSPLHF.